A single sample gave rise to the 9 T cell receptor beta chains below, sequenced in a study of blood T cell repertoires in COVID-19. Only in-frame clones appear in the TCRdb table, and some are missing; sequencing was by immunoSEQ multiplex PCR. Of approximately 50,000 clones listed, roughly 89% were seen once; the top ten hold under 4.5%. Source material: peripheral blood. The receptors derive from a middle-aged man with acute or convalescent COVID-19.

Only one count was recorded for this clone. The chain is built from TRBV5-1 and TRBJ2-6, with TRBD1 identical over 10 bases. V shed 7 bases, J shed 0 bases, and the junction held 7 bases outside the gene matches. This CDR3 comprises 17 residues. Germline CDR1 is SGHRS and CDR2 is YFSETQ. This CDR3 reads CASQRDRGVSGANVLTF. For the CDR3, the DNA is TGCGCCAGCCAGAGGGACAGGGGAGTCTCTGGGGCCAACGTCCTGACTTTC. The full variable domain, with the rest looked up from reference TRBV5-1 and TRBJ2-6, is KAGVTQTPRYLIKTRGQQVTLSCSPISGHRSVSWYQQTPGQGLQFLFEYFSETQRNKGNFPGRFSGRQFSNSRSEMNVSTLELGDSALYLCASQRDRGVSGANVLTFGAGSRLTVL.

The V and J genes are TRBV10-1 and TRBJ2-2; maybe TRBD1 (5 bases). The ends were cut back, 6 bases at V and 4 bases at J, with 6 bases in the middle. The CDR3 extends over 12 amino acids. Germline loops: CDR1 WNHNN, CDR2 SYGVQD (reference sequence). The CDR3 sequence: CASSRATGELFF. The CDR3 DNA reads as TGCGCCAGCAGCAGGGCCACCGGGGAGCTGTTTTTT.

The V call is TRBV5-4, the J call TRBJ1-6, with a tentative D call TRBD1 (6 bases). The length of the CDR3 is 15 residues. The germline V gene encodes CDR1 SGHNT and CDR2 YYREEE (reference sequence). V was trimmed by 0 bases and J by 8 bases, leaving 12 bases between them. CDR3 loop: CASSLEGGRDSPLHF. The CDR3, as DNA: TGTGCCAGCAGCTTGGAGGGGGGGCGGGATTCACCCCTCCACTTT.

The genes are TRBV4-1 and TRBJ2-5; 9 bases align to TRBD2. The germline gives CDR1 MGHRA, CDR2 YSYEKL. The J segment lost 9 bases and the V segment lost 1 base, leaving 9 bases of the junction unmatched. The CDR3 spans 15 residues. CDR3 DNA sequence: TGCGCCAGCAGCCAAGTTCCTAGCGGGGACTTGGCCCAGTACTTC. Translated: CASSQVPSGDLAQYF.

This clone has just a few counts. The V gene is TRBV4-2, the J gene TRBJ1-1; D unresolved. Trimming cost V 3 bases and J 0 bases, with 17 bases left between them. This CDR3 has 17 residues. Germline loops: CDR1 LGHNA, CDR2 YNFKEQ. The DNA for the CDR3 is TGTGCCAGCAGCCATGCGGTACCGCGCCTCGTGAACACTGAAGCTTTCTTT. Encoded protein: CASSHAVPRLVNTEAFF.

J is TRBJ2-7 and V is TRBV28, with D perhaps matching TRBD2 (5 bases). The CDR3 spans 13 residues. The V gene's germline CDR1 is MDHEN and CDR2 SYDVKM. Trimming pared 1 base from V and 9 bases from J, leaving 13 bases between. CDR3 residues: CASSLSGEGRQYF. The CDR3 nucleotides read TGTGCCAGCAGTTTATCTGGGGAAGGGAGGCAGTACTTC.

The chain is built from TRBV7-3 and TRBJ2-5; 12 bases fit TRBD2. Trimming cost V 5 bases and J 5 bases; bases outside gene matches: 3. The V gene's germline CDR1 is SGHTA and CDR2 FQGTGA. The CDR3 length is 14 residues. The CDR3, as DNA: TGTGCCAGCAGCCGACTAGCGGGAGTTGAGACCCAGTACTTC. It specifies CASSRLAGVETQYF.

The chain has TRBV24-1 and TRBJ1-2; 9 nucleotides line up with TRBD1. The CDR3 runs to 14 residues. Germline loops: CDR1 KGHDR, CDR2 SFDVKD. The ends lost 7 bases at V and 6 bases at J; junction bases unmatched: 8. CDR3 loop: CATRDRDRADGYTF. The CDR3 DNA follows: TGTGCCACCAGAGACCGGGACAGGGCCGATGGCTACACCTTC.

The J gene is TRBJ1-3, the V gene TRBV7-2; D uncertain. Trimming pared 2 bases from V and 0 bases from J, leaving 8 bases between. CDR1 and CDR2 from the germline V gene are SGHTA and FQGNSA. CDR3 length: 15 residues. This CDR3 is CASSLFSGSGNTIYF. CDR3 nucleotide sequence: TGTGCCAGCAGCTTATTTAGTGGCTCTGGAAACACCATATATTTT.